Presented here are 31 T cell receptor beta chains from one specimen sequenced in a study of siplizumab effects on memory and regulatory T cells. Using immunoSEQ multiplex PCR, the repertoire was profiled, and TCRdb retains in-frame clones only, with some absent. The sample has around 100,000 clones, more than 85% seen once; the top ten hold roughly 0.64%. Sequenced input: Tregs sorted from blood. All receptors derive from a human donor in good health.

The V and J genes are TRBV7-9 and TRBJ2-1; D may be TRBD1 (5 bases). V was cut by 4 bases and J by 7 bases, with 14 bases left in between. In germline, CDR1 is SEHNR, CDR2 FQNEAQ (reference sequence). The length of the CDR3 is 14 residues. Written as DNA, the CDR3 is TGTGCCAGCAGCTCCCAGCGATCAGGGAATGAGCAGTTCTTC. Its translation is CASSSQRSGNEQFF.

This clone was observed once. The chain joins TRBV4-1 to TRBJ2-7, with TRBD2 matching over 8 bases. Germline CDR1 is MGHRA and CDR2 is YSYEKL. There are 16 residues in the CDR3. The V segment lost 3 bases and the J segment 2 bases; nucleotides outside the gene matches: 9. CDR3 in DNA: TGCGCCAGCAGCCACCTGCTAGCGGGCCCCACCTACGAGCAGTACTTC. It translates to CASSHLLAGPTYEQYF.

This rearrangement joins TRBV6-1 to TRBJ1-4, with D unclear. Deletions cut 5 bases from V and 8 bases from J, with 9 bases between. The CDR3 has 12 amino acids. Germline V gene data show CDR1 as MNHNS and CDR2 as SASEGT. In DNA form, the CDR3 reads TGTGCCAGCAGTCCCTTCTCAGAAAAACTGTTTTTT. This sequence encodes CASSPFSEKLFF.

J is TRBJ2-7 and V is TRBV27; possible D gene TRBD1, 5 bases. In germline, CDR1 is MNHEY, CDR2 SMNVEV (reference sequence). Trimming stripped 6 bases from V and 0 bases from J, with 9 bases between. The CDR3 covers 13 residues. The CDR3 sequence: CASRDTLSYEQYF. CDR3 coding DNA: TGTGCCAGCAGGGACACTCTCTCCTACGAGCAGTACTTC.

In DNA, the CDR3 is TGTGCCAGCTCCGGTCGACAGGGCGATGAAGCTTTCTTT. Translation: CASSGRQGDEAFF. V and J are TRBV18 and TRBJ1-1; 7 bases are a match to TRBD1. The V segment lost 6 bases and the J segment 7 bases; nucleotides outside the gene matches: 8. This CDR3 comprises 13 residues. Germline V CDR1 and CDR2: KGHSH, LQKENI.

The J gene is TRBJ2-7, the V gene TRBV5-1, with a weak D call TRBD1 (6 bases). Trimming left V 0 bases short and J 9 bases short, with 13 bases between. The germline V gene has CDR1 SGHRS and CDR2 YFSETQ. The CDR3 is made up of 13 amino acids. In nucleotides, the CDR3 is TGCGCCAGCAGCTTGGAACAGGGTAGGGTGCAGTACTTC. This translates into CASSLEQGRVQYF.

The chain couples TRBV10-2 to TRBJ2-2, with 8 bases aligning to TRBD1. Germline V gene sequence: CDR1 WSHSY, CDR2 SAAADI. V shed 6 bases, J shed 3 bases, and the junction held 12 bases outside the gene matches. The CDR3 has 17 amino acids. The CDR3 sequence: CASRTHHGTGDTGELFF. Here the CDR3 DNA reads TGCGCCAGCAGGACCCACCACGGGACAGGAGACACCGGGGAGCTGTTTTTT.

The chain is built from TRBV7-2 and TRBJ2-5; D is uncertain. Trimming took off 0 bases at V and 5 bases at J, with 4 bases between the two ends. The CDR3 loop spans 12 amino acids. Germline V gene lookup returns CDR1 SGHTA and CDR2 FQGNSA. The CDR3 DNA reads TGTGCCAGCAGCTTAGCTTGGGAGACCCAGTACTTC. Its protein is CASSLAWETQYF.

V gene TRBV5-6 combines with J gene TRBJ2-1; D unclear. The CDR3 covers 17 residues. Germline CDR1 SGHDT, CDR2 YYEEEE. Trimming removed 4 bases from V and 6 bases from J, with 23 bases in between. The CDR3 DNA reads TGTGCCAGCAGCCCATTATACCGGGTATCTGTCCGCAATGAGCAGTTCTTC. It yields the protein CASSPLYRVSVRNEQFF.

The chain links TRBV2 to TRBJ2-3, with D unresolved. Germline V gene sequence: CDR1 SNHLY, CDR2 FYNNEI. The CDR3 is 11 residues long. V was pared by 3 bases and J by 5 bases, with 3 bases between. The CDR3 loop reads CASSEEDTQYF. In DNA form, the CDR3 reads TGTGCCAGCAGTGAGGAAGATACGCAGTATTTT.

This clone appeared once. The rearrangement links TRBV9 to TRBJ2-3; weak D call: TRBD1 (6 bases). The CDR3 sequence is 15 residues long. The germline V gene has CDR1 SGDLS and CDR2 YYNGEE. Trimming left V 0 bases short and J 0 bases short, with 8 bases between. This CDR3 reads CASSVGGRSTDTQYF. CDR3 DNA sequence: TGTGCCAGCAGCGTAGGGGGGCGGAGCACAGATACGCAGTATTTT.

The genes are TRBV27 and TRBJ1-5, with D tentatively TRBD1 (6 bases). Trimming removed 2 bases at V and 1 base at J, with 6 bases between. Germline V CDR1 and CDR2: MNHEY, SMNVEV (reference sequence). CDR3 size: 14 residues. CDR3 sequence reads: CASSLQGSNQPQHF. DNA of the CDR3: TGTGCCAGCAGTTTACAGGGGAGCAATCAGCCCCAGCATTTT.

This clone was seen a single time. The CDR3 region has the DNA TGTGCCACCAGCAGAGATAGACAGGTGAACACTGAAGCTTTCTTT. It yields the protein CATSRDRQVNTEAFF. The chain links TRBV15 to TRBJ1-1, with D maybe TRBD1 (6 bases). Germline assignment: CDR1 LNHNV and CDR2 YYDKDF (reference sequence). V was pared by 0 bases and J by 0 bases, with 8 bases between. This CDR3 is built from 15 residues.

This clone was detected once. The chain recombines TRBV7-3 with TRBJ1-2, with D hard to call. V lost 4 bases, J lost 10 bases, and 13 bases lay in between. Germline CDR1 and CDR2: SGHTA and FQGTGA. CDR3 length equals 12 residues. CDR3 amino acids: CASSSPLGDYTF. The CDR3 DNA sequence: TGTGCCAGCAGCTCTCCCTTGGGCGACTACACCTTC.

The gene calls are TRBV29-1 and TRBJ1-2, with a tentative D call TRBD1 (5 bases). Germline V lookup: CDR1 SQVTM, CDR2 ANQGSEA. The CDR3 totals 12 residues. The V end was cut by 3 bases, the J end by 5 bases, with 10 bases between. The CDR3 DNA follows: TGCAGCGTTGATGAGGGACCGTATGGCTACACCTTC. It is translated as CSVDEGPYGYTF.

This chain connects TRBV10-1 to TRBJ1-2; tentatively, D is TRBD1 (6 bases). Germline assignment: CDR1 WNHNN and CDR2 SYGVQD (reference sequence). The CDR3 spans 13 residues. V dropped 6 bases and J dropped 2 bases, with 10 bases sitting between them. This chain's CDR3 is CASSRGLNYGYTF. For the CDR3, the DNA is TGCGCCAGCAGCAGGGGTCTCAACTATGGCTACACCTTC.

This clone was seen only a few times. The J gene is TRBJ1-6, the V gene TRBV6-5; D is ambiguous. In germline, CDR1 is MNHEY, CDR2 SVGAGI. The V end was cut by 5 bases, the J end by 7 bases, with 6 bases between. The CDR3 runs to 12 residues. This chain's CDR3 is CASSKVNSPLHF. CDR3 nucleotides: TGTGCCAGCAGTAAAGTAAATTCACCCCTCCACTTT.

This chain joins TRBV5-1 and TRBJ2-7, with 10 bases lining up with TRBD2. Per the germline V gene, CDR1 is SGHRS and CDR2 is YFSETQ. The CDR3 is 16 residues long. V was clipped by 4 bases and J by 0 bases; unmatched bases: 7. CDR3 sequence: CASSLGLALTSYEQYF. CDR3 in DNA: TGCGCCAGCAGCCTGGGACTAGCGCTGACCTCCTACGAGCAGTACTTC.

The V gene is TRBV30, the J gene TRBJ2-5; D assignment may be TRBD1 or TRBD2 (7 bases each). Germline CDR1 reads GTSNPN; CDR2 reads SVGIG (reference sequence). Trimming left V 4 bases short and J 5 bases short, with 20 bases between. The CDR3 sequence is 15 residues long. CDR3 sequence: CAWNYGEGAAETQYF. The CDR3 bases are TGTGCCTGGAATTACGGGGAGGGGGCAGCGGAGACCCAGTACTTC.

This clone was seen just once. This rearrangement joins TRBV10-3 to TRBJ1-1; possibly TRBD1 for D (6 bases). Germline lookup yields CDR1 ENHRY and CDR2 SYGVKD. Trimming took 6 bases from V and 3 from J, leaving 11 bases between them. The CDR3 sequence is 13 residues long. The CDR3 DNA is TGTGCCATCAGACTGGGGGCCGACACTGAAGCTTTCTTT. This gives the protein CAIRLGADTEAFF.

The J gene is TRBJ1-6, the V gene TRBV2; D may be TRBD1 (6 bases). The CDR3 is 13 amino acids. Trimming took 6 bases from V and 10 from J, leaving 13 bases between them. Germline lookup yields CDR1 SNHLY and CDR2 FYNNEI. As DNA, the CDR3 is TGTGCCAGCAGGAGGGGGGGGGACTCACCCCTCCACTTT. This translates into CASRRGGDSPLHF. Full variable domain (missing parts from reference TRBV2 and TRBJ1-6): EPEVTQTPSHQVTQMGQEVILRCVPISNHLYFYWYRQILGQKVEFLVSFYNNEISEKSEIFDDQFSVERPDGSNFTLKIRSTKLEDSAMYFCASRRGGDSPLHFGNGTRLTVT.

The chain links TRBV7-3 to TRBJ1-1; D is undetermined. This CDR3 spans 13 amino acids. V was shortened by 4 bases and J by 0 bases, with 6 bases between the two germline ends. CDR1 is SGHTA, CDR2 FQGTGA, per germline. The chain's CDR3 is CASSSQVNTEAFF. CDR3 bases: TGTGCCAGCAGCTCCCAGGTGAACACTGAAGCTTTCTTT.

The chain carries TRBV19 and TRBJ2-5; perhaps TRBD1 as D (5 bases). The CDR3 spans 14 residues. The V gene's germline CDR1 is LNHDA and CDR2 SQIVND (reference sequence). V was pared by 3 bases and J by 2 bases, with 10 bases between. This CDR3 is CASSMRQRQETQYF. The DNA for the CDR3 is TGTGCCAGTAGTATGAGACAGCGACAAGAGACCCAGTACTTC.

The CDR3 is CASSDYSPYEQYF. Here the CDR3 DNA reads TGCGCCAGCAGTGACTACTCCCCCTACGAGCAGTACTTC. The V gene is TRBV10-2, the J gene TRBJ2-7; D not resolved. The germline gives CDR1 WSHSY, CDR2 SAAADI. CDR3 size: 13 residues. Trimming took off 3 bases at V and 2 bases at J, with 8 bases between the two ends.

The CDR3 is CASSPDNYGYTF. CDR3 nucleotide sequence: TGTGCCAGCAGCCCCGATAACTATGGCTACACCTTC. This chain uses TRBV5-5 with TRBJ1-2, with D hard to call. Germline V gene lookup returns CDR1 SGHKS and CDR2 YYEKEE (reference sequence). Trimming took 4 bases from V and 1 from J, leaving 5 bases between them. The CDR3 has 12 residues.

In nucleotides, the CDR3 is TGTGCCAGCAGATCCTACTATGGCTACACCTTC. This encodes CASRSYYGYTF. This chain connects TRBV6-1 to TRBJ1-2; D remains unclear. The germline V gene has CDR1 MNHNS and CDR2 SASEGT. Trimming left V 6 bases short and J 3 bases short, with 5 bases between. The CDR3 runs 11 residues.

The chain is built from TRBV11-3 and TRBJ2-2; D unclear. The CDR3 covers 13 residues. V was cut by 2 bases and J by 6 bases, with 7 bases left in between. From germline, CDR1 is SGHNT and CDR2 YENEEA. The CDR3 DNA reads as TGTGCCAGCAGCTTAACGGTAGCCGGGGAGCTGTTTTTT. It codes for CASSLTVAGELFF.

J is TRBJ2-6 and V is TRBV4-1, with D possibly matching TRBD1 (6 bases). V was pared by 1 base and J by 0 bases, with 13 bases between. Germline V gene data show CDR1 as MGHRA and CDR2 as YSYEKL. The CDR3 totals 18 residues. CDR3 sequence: CASSQATGIYSGANVLTF. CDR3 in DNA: TGCGCCAGCAGCCAAGCGACAGGAATTTACTCTGGGGCCAACGTCCTGACTTTC.

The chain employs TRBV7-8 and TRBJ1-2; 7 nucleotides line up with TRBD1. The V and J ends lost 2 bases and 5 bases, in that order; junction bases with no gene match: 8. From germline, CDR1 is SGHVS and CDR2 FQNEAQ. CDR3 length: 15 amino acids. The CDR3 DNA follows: TGTGCCAGCAGCTTAAACGACAGGGTTGGGTATGGCTACACCTTC. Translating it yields CASSLNDRVGYGYTF.

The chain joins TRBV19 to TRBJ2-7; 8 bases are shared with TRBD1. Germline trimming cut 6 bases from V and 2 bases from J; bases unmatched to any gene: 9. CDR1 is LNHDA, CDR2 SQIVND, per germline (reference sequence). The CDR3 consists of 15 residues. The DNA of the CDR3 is TGTGCCAGTAGGACGGGACAGGTTGGACCCTACGAGCAGTACTTC. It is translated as CASRTGQVGPYEQYF.

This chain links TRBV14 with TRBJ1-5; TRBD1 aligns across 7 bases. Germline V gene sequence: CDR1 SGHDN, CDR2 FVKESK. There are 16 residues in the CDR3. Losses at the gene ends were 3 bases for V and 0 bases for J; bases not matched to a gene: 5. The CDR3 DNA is TGTGCCAGCAGCCAGAGACAGGGTCGTAGCAATCAGCCCCAGCATTTT. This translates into CASSQRQGRSNQPQHF.